Each of the 2 T cell receptor beta chains below was sequenced from the same sample in a study of T cell responses to AZD1222 COVID-19 vaccine. Assay: immunoSEQ multiplex PCR; the TCRdb copy retains only in-frame clones and omits some. The sample shows more than 85,000 clones, about 91% of them seen only once. Here the sequenced sample was peripheral blood, taken on day 0 of AZD1222 vaccination. Receptors originate from an adult in good health.

J is TRBJ1-4 and V is TRBV6-5, with D possibly being TRBD1 (6 bases). Trimming took off 4 bases at V and 6 bases at J, with 12 bases between the two ends. The CDR3 is 14 amino acids. Germline V gene data show CDR1 as MNHEY and CDR2 as SVGAGI. The CDR3 region has the DNA TGTGCCAGCAGTTCGGTACGACAGGATGAAAAACTGTTTTTT. Translation: CASSSVRQDEKLFF.

This clone is medium-sized. V usage is TRBV4-3 and J usage is TRBJ1-1, with D unclear. The V gene lost 0 bases and the J gene lost 6 bases, with 17 bases spanning the gap. Germline CDR1 LGHNA, CDR2 YSLEER. CDR3 length equals 16 residues. DNA of the CDR3: TGCGCCAGCAGCCAAGATACGTCGGGCTTCGGTGCTGAAGCTTTCTTT. It encodes CASSQDTSGFGAEAFF.